This entry lists 20 T cell receptor beta chains sequenced from one sample in a study of blood T cell repertoires in COVID-19. TCRdb's table, derived via immunoSEQ multiplex PCR, lists solely in-frame clones and lacks some. The sample yields roughly 200,000 clones, roughly 84% seen once. The sample was PBMCs or T cells enriched from blood (not recorded which). The receptors here all came from a young man in a cohort exposed to, infected with or recovered from COVID-19 (not recorded which).

Points on this clone: No conserved phenylalanine or tryptophan is present at the end of the CDR3, so a read error is the likely explanation. Because the CDR3's place on the DNA is in doubt, the DNA is left out and the CDR3 is given as listed by TCRdb. V usage is TRBV5-6 and J usage is TRBJ1-1; the D call TRBD1 from the table was never checked on the DNA. The germline CDR1 and CDR2 sequences are SGHDT and YYEEEE. The CDR3 is 12 residues long, ends included. The CDR3 loop reads CASSLGQGTSKV.

J is TRBJ2-1 and V is TRBV29-1; 10 bases are a match to TRBD2. Germline V gene sequence: CDR1 SQVTM, CDR2 ANQGSEA. This CDR3 is 16 amino acids long. With 6 bases clipped from V and 3 bases from J, the junction kept 11 bases outside the gene matches. CDR3 amino acids: CSVRTLAGGFYNEQFF. CDR3 DNA: TGCAGCGTCCGGACCTTAGCGGGAGGATTCTACAATGAGCAGTTCTTC.

The genes are TRBV11-3 and TRBJ2-1; TRBD2 might be the D (6 bases). The ends were cut back, 3 bases at V and 12 bases at J, with 18 bases in the middle. Germline V gene sequence: CDR1 SGHNT, CDR2 YENEEA. There are 14 residues in the CDR3. CDR3 loop: CASSFTKAGRLQFF. The CDR3 DNA reads TGTGCCAGCAGCTTCACTAAGGCAGGGAGGTTGCAGTTCTTC.

This chain uses TRBV2 with TRBJ1-1, with 11 bases that match TRBD1. Germline loops: CDR1 SNHLY, CDR2 FYNNEI. The CDR3 spans 14 residues. V gave up 6 bases and J gave up 4 bases; unmatched junction bases: 4. The CDR3 loop is CASRAGTGGTEAFF. As DNA, the CDR3 is TGTGCCAGCAGAGCCGGGACAGGGGGCACTGAAGCTTTCTTT.

V is TRBV2 and J is TRBJ2-5, with TRBD2 matching 7 bases. The V gene's germline CDR1 is SNHLY and CDR2 FYNNEI. The ends lost 7 bases at V and 0 bases at J; junction bases unmatched: 5. The CDR3 length is 14 residues. CDR3 loop: CASTPGGNQETQYF. CDR3 nucleotides: TGTGCCAGCACTCCGGGGGGTAACCAAGAGACCCAGTACTTC. Looking up the rest from reference TRBV2 and TRBJ2-5 gives the full variable domain: EPEVTQTPSHQVTQMGQEVILRCVPISNHLYFYWYRQILGQKVEFLVSFYNNEISEKSEIFDDQFSVERPDGSNFTLKIRSTKLEDSAMYFCASTPGGNQETQYFGPGTRLLVL.

The V gene is TRBV6-5, the J gene TRBJ2-7; D gene uncertain. Germline-derived CDR1 and CDR2 are MNHEY and SVGAGI. V dropped 0 bases and J dropped 5 bases, with 14 bases sitting between them. The CDR3 extends over 15 amino acids. The CDR3 loop reads CASSYSLDKIHEQYF. The DNA of the CDR3 is TGTGCCAGCAGTTACTCTCTTGACAAGATCCACGAGCAGTACTTC.

This clone was counted once. The CDR3 is CASSRQTGVSGANVLTF. The CDR3 DNA reads TGTGCCAGCTCACGTCAGACAGGGGTCTCTGGGGCCAACGTCCTGACTTTC. The V call is TRBV18, the J call TRBJ2-6, with TRBD1 matching over 8 bases. CDR1 KGHSH and CDR2 LQKENI come from the germline V gene. The CDR3 length is 17 residues. J lost 0 bases, V lost 4 bases, and 5 bases had no gene match. Filled out from reference TRBV18 and TRBJ2-6, the complete variable domain reads NAGVMQNPRHLVRRRGQEARLRCSPMKGHSHVYWYRQLPEEGLKFMVYLQKENIIDESGMPKERFSAEFPKEGPSILRIQQVVRGDSAAYFCASSRQTGVSGANVLTFGAGSRLTVL.

This clone was counted once. The rearrangement uses TRBV9 and TRBJ2-2; 10 bases are a match to TRBD1. Germline V lookup: CDR1 SGDLS, CDR2 YYNGEE. V lost 0 bases to trimming and J lost 4 bases; unmatched junction nucleotides: 3. The CDR3 is 16 amino acids. The CDR3 bases are TGTGCCAGCAGCGTAGGGACAGGGGGGGCCACCGGGGAGCTGTTTTTT. Amino acids: CASSVGTGGATGELFF.

The chain employs TRBV10-3 and TRBJ1-4; TRBD1 might be the D (6 bases). Germline V gene data show CDR1 as ENHRY and CDR2 as SYGVKD. V was pared by 6 bases and J by 8 bases, with 13 bases between. This CDR3 spans 13 amino acids. Here the CDR3 DNA reads TGTGCCATCAGGGCTACAGGGCAAGAAAAACTGTTTTTT. Amino acids: CAIRATGQEKLFF.

The chain employs TRBV7-2 and TRBJ2-1; no firm D call. CDR3 size: 13 residues. Between the trimmed V and J ends, which lost 3 bases and 4 bases, there was a span of 7 bases. Germline CDR1 SGHTA, CDR2 FQGNSA. The CDR3 DNA sequence: TGTGCCAGCAGCTTTTGGCCTTACAATGAGCAGTTCTTC. The encoded protein is CASSFWPYNEQFF.

The chain combines TRBV5-1 with TRBJ1-1; D uncertain. The CDR3 consists of 15 residues. Trimming took 1 base from V and 4 from J, leaving 14 bases between them. Germline V CDR1 and CDR2: SGHRS, YFSETQ. The CDR3 DNA sequence: TGCGCCAGCAGCTTGTCCGCGGCGGGCGGCACTGAAGCTTTCTTT. Protein product: CASSLSAAGGTEAFF. The full variable domain, in which reference TRBV5-1 and TRBJ1-1 provide the parts outside the CDR3, is KAGVTQTPRYLIKTRGQQVTLSCSPISGHRSVSWYQQTPGQGLQFLFEYFSETQRNKGNFPGRFSGRQFSNSRSEMNVSTLELGDSALYLCASSLSAAGGTEAFFGQGTRLTVV.

The count of this clone is one. The chain is built from TRBV24-1 and TRBJ2-3; D gene uncertain. The CDR3 length is 13 residues. V was cut by 8 bases and J by 0 bases, with 8 bases left in between. Germline lookup yields CDR1 KGHDR and CDR2 SFDVKD. The CDR3 loop reads CATKSDSTDTQYF. In DNA, the CDR3 is TGTGCCACCAAGTCAGATAGCACAGATACGCAGTATTTT.

This clone is labeled as medium-sized. The chain couples TRBV5-1 to TRBJ1-2; the D is unclear. V gave up 5 bases and J gave up 2 bases, with 13 bases separating them. Germline assignment: CDR1 SGHRS and CDR2 YFSETQ. The CDR3 has 14 amino acids. The DNA for the CDR3 is TGCGCCAGCAGGTCCGGGGAGGGAAACTATGGCTACACCTTC. Translation: CASRSGEGNYGYTF.

CDR3 residues: CASRRSGDYEQFF. The CDR3 DNA sequence: TGTGCCAGCAGAAGATCAGGGGATTATGAGCAGTTCTTC. The chain recombines TRBV6-5 with TRBJ2-1; D might be TRBD1 (6 bases). V gave up 6 bases and J gave up 8 bases, with 14 bases separating them. This CDR3 contains 13 residues. Germline CDR1 MNHEY, CDR2 SVGAGI.

The CDR3 DNA reads TGTGCCAGCAGCCATCAGGGATGGGATACGCAGTATTTT. This codes for CASSHQGWDTQYF. This chain links TRBV14 with TRBJ2-3, with D possibly matching TRBD1 (5 bases). The CDR3 has 13 amino acids. V lost 3 bases and J lost 6, with 10 bases in between. Germline CDR1 is SGHDN and CDR2 is FVKESK.

The V call is TRBV7-3, the J call TRBJ1-2, with 7 bases fitting TRBD1. Germline CDR1 SGHTA, CDR2 FQGTGA. CDR3 length equals 13 residues. J gave up 8 bases and V 2 bases, and 5 bases lay outside the gene matches. This CDR3 is CASSLARGQGYTF. DNA for the CDR3: TGTGCCAGCAGCTTAGCAAGGGGGCAGGGCTACACCTTC. The full variable domain, its missing parts supplied by reference TRBV7-3 and TRBJ1-2, is GAGVSQTPSNKVTEKGKYVELRCDPISGHTALYWYRQSLGQGPEFLIYFQGTGAADDSGLPNDRFFAVRPEGSVSTLKIQRTERGDSAVYLCASSLARGQGYTFGSGTRLTVV.

V is TRBV14 and J is TRBJ2-1; 8 nucleotides match TRBD2. J gave up 6 bases and V 3 bases, and 4 bases lay outside the gene matches. CDR1 is SGHDN and CDR2 is FVKESK in the germline V gene. This CDR3 is built from 14 residues. The chain's CDR3 is CASSHTREGNEQFF. CDR3 DNA: TGTGCCAGCAGCCACACCCGGGAGGGCAATGAGCAGTTCTTC.

V usage is TRBV19 and J usage is TRBJ2-2; TRBD1 matches at 9 bases. Germline V lookup: CDR1 LNHDA, CDR2 SQIVND (reference sequence). J gave up 7 bases and V 3 bases, and 6 bases lay outside the gene matches. This CDR3 is built from 15 residues. The CDR3 region has the DNA TGTGCCAGTAGTATCCTGGGACAGGGCATCGGGGAGCTGTTTTTT. Translated, it gives CASSILGQGIGELFF.

Note on this clone: A read error may account for a junction end that differs from germline. The rearrangement joins TRBV12-3 or TRBV12-4 to TRBJ1-5; D call uncertain. The CDR3 runs 13 residues. CDR3 DNA sequence: TGTGCCAGCAGTTTATATAGCGATCAGCCCCAGCATTTT. Translated: CASSLYSDQPQHF.

The chain has TRBV2 and TRBJ1-1; 7 bases are shared with TRBD1. V was clipped by 3 bases and J by 5 bases; unmatched bases: 6. Germline V gives CDR1 SNHLY, CDR2 FYNNEI. The CDR3 runs to 14 residues. The DNA of the CDR3 is TGTGCCAGCAGTGAGGACAGGAGGGGGACTGAAGCTTTCTTT. This encodes CASSEDRRGTEAFF.